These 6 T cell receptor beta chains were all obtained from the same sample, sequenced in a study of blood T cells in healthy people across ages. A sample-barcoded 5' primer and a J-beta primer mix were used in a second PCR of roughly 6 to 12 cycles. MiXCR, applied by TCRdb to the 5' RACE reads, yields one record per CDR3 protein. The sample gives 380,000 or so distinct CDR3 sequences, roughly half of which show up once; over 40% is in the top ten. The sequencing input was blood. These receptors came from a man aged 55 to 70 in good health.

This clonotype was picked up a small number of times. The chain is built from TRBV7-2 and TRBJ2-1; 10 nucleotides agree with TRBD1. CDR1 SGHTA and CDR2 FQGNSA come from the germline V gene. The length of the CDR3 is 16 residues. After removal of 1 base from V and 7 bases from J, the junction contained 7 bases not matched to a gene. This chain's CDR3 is CASSLVGTGAFNEQFF. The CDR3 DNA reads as TGTGCCAGCAGCTTAGTGGGGACAGGGGCCTTTAATGAGCAGTTCTTC.

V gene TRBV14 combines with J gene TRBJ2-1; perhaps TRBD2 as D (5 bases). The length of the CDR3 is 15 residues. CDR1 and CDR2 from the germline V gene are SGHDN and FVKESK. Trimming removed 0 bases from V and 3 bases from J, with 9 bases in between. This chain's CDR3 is CASSQERTLYNEQFF. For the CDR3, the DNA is TGTGCCAGCAGCCAAGAACGGACTCTCTACAATGAGCAGTTCTTC.

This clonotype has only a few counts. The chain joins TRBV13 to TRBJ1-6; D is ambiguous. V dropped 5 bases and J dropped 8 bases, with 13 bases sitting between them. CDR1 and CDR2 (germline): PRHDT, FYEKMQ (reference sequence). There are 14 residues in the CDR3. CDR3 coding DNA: TGTGCCAGCAGCCTCGAGACAAAGCATTCACCCCTCCACTTT. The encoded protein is CASSLETKHSPLHF.

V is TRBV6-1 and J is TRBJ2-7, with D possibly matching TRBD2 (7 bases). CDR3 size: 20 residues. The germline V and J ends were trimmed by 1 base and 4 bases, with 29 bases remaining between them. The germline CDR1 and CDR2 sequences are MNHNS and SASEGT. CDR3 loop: CASSEEVRGGGSRSRYEQYF. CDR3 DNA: TGTGCCAGCAGTGAAGAGGTCAGAGGGGGGGGATCCCGCTCTCGATACGAGCAGTACTTC.

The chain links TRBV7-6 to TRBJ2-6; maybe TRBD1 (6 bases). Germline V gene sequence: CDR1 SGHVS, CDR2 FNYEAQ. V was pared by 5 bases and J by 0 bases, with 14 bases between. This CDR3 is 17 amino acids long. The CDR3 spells CASSPRTAGSGANVLTF. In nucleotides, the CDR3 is TGTGCCAGCAGCCCCCGGACAGCTGGCTCTGGGGCCAACGTCCTGACTTTC.

The CDR3 nucleotides read TGTGCCAGCAGTTTGGGGATGCGGAGGGGAGGTGCAGATACGCAGTATTTT. Protein product: CASSLGMRRGGADTQYF. V is TRBV12-3 or TRBV12-4 and J is TRBJ2-3, with a weak D call TRBD2 (6 bases). V lost 3 bases and J 4 bases, leaving 20 bases between the germline ends. CDR3 length equals 17 residues.